Listed below are T cell receptor beta chains from one sample, sequenced in a study of tumor and adjacent non-tumor tissue in lung cancer. MiXCR was run by TCRdb on the multiplex PCR reads, yielding one entry per CDR3 protein. The data hold 200,000 to 250,000 distinct CDR3 sequences, with around 70% observed a single time. Sequenced input: lung tumor tissue. These TCRs come from a man aged 55 to 70 with non-small cell lung cancer. CDR3s include the opening cysteine and the closing phenylalanine or tryptophan. The D gene is left open where the match is weak. Size is stated for part of the rows, as once, few or many counts, or as a class when the clone is expanded.

d_call	v_call	clone_size	j_call	cdr3_nt	cdr3_aa
TRBD2	TRBV29-1	NA	TRBJ2-3	TGCGGCGGACTAGCGGGCGCAGATACGCAGTATTTT	CGGLAGADTQYF
NA	TRBV20-1	few	TRBJ1-4	TGCAGTGCTAGAAGACCGGGTGGGGGTGAGGAAAAACTGTTTTTT	CSARRPGGGEEKLFF
NA	TRBV11-2	once	TRBJ2-5	TGTGCCAGCAGCTCCACAATGGGGAGGCCAAAGGAGGCCCACTACTTC	CASSSTMGRPKEAHYF
TRBD1	TRBV11-2	medium-sized	TRBJ2-7	TGTGCCAGCAGCTTCCAGCCGGGACAGGTGAGCTCCTACGAGCAGTACTTC	CASSFQPGQVSSYEQYF
NA	TRBV28	once	TRBJ2-2	TGTGCCAGCAGTTCACAAGGACAGCGACTGTTTTTT	CASSSQGQRLFF
NA	TRBV4-2	NA	TRBJ2-3	TGTGCCAGCAGCCAAGGGCTGAGAGGGTCTAACACAGATACTCAGTATTTT	CASSQGLRGSNTDTQYF
TRBD1	TRBV20-1	NA	TRBJ1-3	TGCAGTGCTAGAGATGGACAGGGGGCTCGAAACACCATATATTTT	CSARDGQGARNTIYF
TRBD1	TRBV20-1	NA	TRBJ1-2	TGCAGTGCTGAACCGGGACAGGGTGCGAGTGGCTGCACCTTC	CSAEPGQGASGCTF
TRBD2	TRBV11-3	NA	TRBJ2-1	TGTGCTAGCAGTCCTCTTGGGACTAGCGTAAATGAGCAGTTCTTC	CASSPLGTSVNEQFF
NA	TRBV4-3	NA	TRBJ2-7	TGCGCCATCAACCAGCAGGGAACCTACAAGCAGTACTTC	CAINQQGTYKQYF
TRBD1	TRBV4-2	NA	TRBJ1-2	TGTGCCAGCAACCAACTGGGGACAGGGGGTAACTATGGCTACACCTTC	CASNQLGTGGNYGYTF
NA	TRBV28	NA	TRBJ2-3	TGTGCCAGCAGTTTGAGAGGGGGAGACACAGATACGCAGTATTTT	CASSLRGGDTDTQYF
TRBD2	TRBV11-2	NA	TRBJ2-5	TGTGCCGGCATCGGGGGGGGGTACCAAGAGACCCAGTACTTC	CAGIGGGYQETQYF
NA	TRBV29-1	NA	TRBJ2-5	TGCAGCGGGGGTAGAACCGGGGAGACCCAGTACTTC	CSGGRTGETQYF
NA	TRBV11-3	few	TRBJ2-3	TGTACCAACAGCTTCGAGAGCCTGAACACAGATACGCAGTATTTT	CTNSFESLNTDTQYF
NA	TRBV6-2/TRBV6-3	NA	TRBJ1-1	TGTATCAGCACTCGCCGAGGAGTATTGAACACTGAAGCTTTCTTT	CISTRRGVLNTEAFF
NA	TRBV4-3	NA	TRBJ2-3	TGCGTCAGCAGTCAGGATAGAGCGGGCACCACAGATACGCAGTATTTT	CVSSQDRAGTTDTQYF
NA	TRBV7-8	few	TRBJ2-7	TGTGCCAGCAGCCCAAATTGGGGGGAAATAACGTACGAGCAGTACTTC	CASSPNWGEITYEQYF
NA	TRBV6-5	many	TRBJ2-3	TGTGCCAGCAGTTCGGGGTACACAGATACGCAGTATTTT	CASSSGYTDTQYF
NA	TRBV20-1	many	TRBJ2-2	TGCAGTGCTGGTAGTGGGGGGGGCCCCGGCGGGGAGCTGTTTTTT	CSAGSGGGPGGELFF
NA	TRBV20-1	NA	TRBJ2-3	TGCAGTATATTCCTGAGGGCAGATACGCAGTATTTT	CSIFLRADTQYF
NA	TRBV29-1	NA	TRBJ2-3	TGCAGCGTTGGTGGAAAGACCAACATAGATACGCAGTATTTT	CSVGGKTNIDTQYF
NA	TRBV5-6	NA	TRBJ1-2	TGTGCCAGCAGCCAATCGATAGTCCTTGGCTACACCTTC	CASSQSIVLGYTF